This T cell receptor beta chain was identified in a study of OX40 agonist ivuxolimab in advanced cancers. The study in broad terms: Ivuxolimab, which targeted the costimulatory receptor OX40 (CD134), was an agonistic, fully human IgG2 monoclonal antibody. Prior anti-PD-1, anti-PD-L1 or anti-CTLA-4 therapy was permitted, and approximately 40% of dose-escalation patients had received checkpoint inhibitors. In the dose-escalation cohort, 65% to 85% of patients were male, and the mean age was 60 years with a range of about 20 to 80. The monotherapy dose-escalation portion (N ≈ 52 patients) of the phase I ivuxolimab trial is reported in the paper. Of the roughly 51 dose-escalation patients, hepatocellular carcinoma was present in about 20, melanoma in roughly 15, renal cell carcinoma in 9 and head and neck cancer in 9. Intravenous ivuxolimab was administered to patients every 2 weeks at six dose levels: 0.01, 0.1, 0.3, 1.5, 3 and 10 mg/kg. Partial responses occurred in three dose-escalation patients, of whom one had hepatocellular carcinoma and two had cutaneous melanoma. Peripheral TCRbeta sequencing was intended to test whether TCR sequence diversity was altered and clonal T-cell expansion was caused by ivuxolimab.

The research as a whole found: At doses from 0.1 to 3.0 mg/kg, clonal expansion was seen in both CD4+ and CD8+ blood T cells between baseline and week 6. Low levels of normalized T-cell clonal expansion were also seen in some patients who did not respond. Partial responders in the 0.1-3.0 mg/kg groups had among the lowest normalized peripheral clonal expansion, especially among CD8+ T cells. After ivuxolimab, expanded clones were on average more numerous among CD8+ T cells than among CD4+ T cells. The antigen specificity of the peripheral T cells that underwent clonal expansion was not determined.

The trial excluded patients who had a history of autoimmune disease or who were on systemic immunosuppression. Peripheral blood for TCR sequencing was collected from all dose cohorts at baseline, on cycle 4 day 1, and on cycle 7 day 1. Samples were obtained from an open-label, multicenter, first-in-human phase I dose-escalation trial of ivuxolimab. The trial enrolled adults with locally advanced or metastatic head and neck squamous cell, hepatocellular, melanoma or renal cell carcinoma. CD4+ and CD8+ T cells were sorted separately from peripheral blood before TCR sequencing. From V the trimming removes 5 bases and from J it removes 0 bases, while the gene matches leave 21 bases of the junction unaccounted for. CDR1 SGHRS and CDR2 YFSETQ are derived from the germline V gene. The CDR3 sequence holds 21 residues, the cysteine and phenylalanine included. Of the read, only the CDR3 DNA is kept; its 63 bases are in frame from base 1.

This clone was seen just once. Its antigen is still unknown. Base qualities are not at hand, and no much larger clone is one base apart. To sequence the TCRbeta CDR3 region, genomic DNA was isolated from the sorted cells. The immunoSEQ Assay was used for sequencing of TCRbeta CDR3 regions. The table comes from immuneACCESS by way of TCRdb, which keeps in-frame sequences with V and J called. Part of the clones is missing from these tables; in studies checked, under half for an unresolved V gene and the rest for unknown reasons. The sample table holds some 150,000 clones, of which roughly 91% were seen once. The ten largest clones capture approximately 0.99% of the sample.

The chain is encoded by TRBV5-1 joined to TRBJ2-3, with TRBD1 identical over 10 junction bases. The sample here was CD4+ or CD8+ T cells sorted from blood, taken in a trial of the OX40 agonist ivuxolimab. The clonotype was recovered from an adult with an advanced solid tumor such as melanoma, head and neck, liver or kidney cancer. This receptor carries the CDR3 CASSSRDRGPFWRTSTDTQYF. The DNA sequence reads TGCGCCAGCAGTTCCCGGGACAGGGGCCCTTTCTGGCGGACTAGCACAGATACGCAGTATTTT.